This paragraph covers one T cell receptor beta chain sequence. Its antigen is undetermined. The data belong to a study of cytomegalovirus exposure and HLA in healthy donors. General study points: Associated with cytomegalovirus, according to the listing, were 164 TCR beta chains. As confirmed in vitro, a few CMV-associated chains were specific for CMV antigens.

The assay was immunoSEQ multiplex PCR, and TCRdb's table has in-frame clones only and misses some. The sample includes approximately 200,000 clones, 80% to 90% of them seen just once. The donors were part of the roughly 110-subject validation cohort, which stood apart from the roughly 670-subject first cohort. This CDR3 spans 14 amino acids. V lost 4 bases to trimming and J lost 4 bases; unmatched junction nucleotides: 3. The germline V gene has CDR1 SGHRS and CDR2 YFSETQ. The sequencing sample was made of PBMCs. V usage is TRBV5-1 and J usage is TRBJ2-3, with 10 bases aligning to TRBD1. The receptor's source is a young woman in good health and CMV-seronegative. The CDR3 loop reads CASSPTGGADTQYF. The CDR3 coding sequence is TGCGCCAGCAGCCCGACAGGGGGCGCAGATACGCAGTATTTT. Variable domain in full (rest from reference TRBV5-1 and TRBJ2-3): KAGVTQTPRYLIKTRGQQVTLSCSPISGHRSVSWYQQTPGQGLQFLFEYFSETQRNKGNFPGRFSGRQFSNSRSEMNVSTLELGDSALYLCASSPTGGADTQYFGPGTRLTVL.